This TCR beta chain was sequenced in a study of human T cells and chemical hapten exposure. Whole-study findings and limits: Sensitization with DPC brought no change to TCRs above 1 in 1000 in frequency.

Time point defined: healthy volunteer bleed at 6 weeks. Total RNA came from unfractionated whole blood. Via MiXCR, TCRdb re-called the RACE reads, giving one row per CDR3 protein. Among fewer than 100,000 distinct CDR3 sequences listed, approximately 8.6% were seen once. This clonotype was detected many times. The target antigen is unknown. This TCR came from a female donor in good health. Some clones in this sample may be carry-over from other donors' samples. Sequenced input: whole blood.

CDR3 protein: CSAAPLPAEQYF. In DNA, the CDR3 is TGCAGTGCTGCCCCGTTACCTGCCGAGCAGTACTTC. This chain connects TRBV20-1 to TRBJ2-7; no firm D call. CDR3 length equals 12 residues. Trimming shortened V by 5 bases and J by 6 bases, and 14 bases separated the two germline ends. Germline V gene sequence: CDR1 DFQATT, CDR2 SNEGSKA (reference sequence).